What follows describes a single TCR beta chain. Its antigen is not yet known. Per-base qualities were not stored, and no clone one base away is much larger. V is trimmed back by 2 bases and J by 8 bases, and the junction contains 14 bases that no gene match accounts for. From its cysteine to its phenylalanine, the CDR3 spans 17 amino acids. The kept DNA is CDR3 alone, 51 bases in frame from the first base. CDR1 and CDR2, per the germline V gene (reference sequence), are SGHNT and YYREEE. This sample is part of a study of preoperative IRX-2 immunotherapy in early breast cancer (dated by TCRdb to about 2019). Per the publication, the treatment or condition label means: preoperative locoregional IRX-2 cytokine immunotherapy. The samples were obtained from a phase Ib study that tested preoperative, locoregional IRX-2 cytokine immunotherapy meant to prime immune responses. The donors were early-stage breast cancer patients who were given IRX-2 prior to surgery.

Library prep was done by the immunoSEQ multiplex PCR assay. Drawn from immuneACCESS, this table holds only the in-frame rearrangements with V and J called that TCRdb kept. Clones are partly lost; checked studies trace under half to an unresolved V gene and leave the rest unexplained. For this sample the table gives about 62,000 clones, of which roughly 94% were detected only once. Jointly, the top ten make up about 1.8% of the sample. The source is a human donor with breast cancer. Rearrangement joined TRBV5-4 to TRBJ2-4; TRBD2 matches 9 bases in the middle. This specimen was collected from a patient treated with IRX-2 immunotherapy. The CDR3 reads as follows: CASSLKLAGERGYIQYF. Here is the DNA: TGTGCCAGCAGCTTAAAATTAGCGGGAGAAAGGGGATACATTCAGTACTTC.